Listed here are 29 T cell receptor beta chains from one sample, sequenced in a study of blood T cell repertoires in COVID-19. Data came from immunoSEQ multiplex PCR; TCRdb stores just in-frame clones and leaves some out. The table shows 100,000 or so clones, with roughly 84% occurring only once. The sequencing sample was made of peripheral blood. Receptors originate from a man under 40 in a cohort sampled during active COVID-19.

CDR3 sequence: CASSEFTTRGHEQYF. CDR3 bases: TGTGCCAGCAGTGAATTTACGACGCGGGGTCACGAGCAGTACTTC. The J gene is TRBJ2-7, the V gene TRBV25-1, with D maybe TRBD2 (6 bases). In germline, CDR1 is MGHDK, CDR2 SYGVNS. The CDR3 loop spans 15 amino acids. The V end was cut by 1 base, the J end by 5 bases, with 15 bases between.

This clone has only one observation. The chain recombines TRBV3-1 (or the pseudogene TRBV3-2) with TRBJ2-7; possibly TRBD2 for D (7 bases). Trimming took off 3 bases at V and 9 bases at J, with 15 bases between the two ends. The CDR3 covers 13 residues. The germline CDR1 and CDR2 sequences are LGHDT and YNNKEL (reference sequence). The CDR3 sequence is CASSHAGGGGQYF. DNA for the CDR3: TGTGCCAGCAGCCATGCCGGGGGCGGGGGGCAGTACTTC.

The chain links TRBV24-1 to TRBJ2-2; 9 bases map to TRBD2. The junction had 4 bases not matched to a gene; V was cut back by 7 bases and J by 5 bases. Germline CDR1 reads KGHDR; CDR2 reads SFDVKD. This CDR3 is 14 amino acids long. As DNA, the CDR3 is TGTGCCACCAGAAATAGCGGGGGAACCGGGGAGCTGTTTTTT. Translation: CATRNSGGTGELFF.

V gene TRBV10-3 combines with J gene TRBJ1-2, with D unclear. Trimming shortened V by 3 bases and J by 5 bases, and 7 bases separated the two germline ends. CDR3 length: 12 residues. Germline assignment: CDR1 ENHRY and CDR2 SYGVKD. Written as DNA, the CDR3 is TGTGCCATCAGTGATAGAGGGTATGGCTACACCTTC. Translation gives CAISDRGYGYTF.

The rearrangement links TRBV11-2 to TRBJ2-2, with D perhaps TRBD2 (5 bases). The V and J ends lost 1 base and 4 bases respectively, with 10 bases between them. Germline-derived CDR1 and CDR2 are SGHAT and FQNNGV. The CDR3 contains 15 residues. Written as DNA, the CDR3 is TGTGCCAGCAGCTTAGTAGGACGGGGCACCGGGGAGCTGTTTTTT. This sequence encodes CASSLVGRGTGELFF.

Comments on this clone: This same CDR3 is encoded by further DNA sequences in the sample. The V gene is TRBV18, the J gene TRBJ2-5; perhaps TRBD2 as D (5 bases). V lost 3 bases and J lost 2, with 7 bases in between. Germline values: CDR1 KGHSH, CDR2 LQKENI. CDR3 length: 13 residues. The CDR3 bases are TGTGCCAGCTCACCCGGACTGCAAGAGACCCAGTACTTC. Amino acids: CASSPGLQETQYF.

The chain links TRBV7-3 to TRBJ2-5, with 10 bases identical to TRBD2. The CDR3 spans 15 residues. CDR1 is SGHTA, CDR2 FQGTGA, per germline. J gave up 5 bases and V 3 bases, and 6 bases lay outside the gene matches. For the CDR3, the DNA is TGTGCCAGCAGCTTTCAGCGGGGGGGCCTTGAGACCCAGTACTTC. As protein: CASSFQRGGLETQYF.

CDR3 sequence: CASSTQGNTEAFF. In nucleotides, the CDR3 is TGTGCCAGCAGCACACAGGGGAACACTGAAGCTTTCTTT. The chain uses TRBV7-2 and TRBJ1-1; D possibly corresponds to TRBD1 (6 bases). Trimming stripped 5 bases from V and 1 base from J, with 8 bases between. There are 13 residues in the CDR3. Germline CDR1 SGHTA, CDR2 FQGNSA.

The chain uses TRBV19 and TRBJ2-7; a possible D gene is TRBD1 (6 bases). CDR3 length: 13 residues. Germline CDR1 is LNHDA and CDR2 is SQIVND (reference sequence). The germline V and J ends were trimmed by 5 bases and 6 bases, with 14 bases remaining between them. The CDR3 DNA reads TGTGCCAGTAGTCCCCAAGACAGGATCGAGCAGTACTTC. It is translated as CASSPQDRIEQYF.

In DNA form, the CDR3 reads TGTGCCAGCAGCTTCAGGACAGGGGTGAACACTGAAGCTTTCTTT. This codes for CASSFRTGVNTEAFF. The rearrangement links TRBV5-6 to TRBJ1-1; TRBD1 matches 9 bases. Losses at the gene ends were 2 bases for V and 0 bases for J; bases not matched to a gene: 2. CDR3 length equals 15 residues. CDR1 and CDR2 from the germline V gene are SGHDT and YYEEEE.

This chain joins TRBV30 and TRBJ2-7; no firm D call. With 0 bases removed from V and 4 bases from J, the gap between germline ends came to 4 bases. The CDR3 is made up of 11 amino acids. The germline CDR1 and CDR2 sequences are GTSNPN and SVGIG (reference sequence). CDR3 sequence: CAWSVSYEQYF. CDR3 nucleotides: TGTGCCTGGAGTGTATCGTACGAGCAGTACTTC.

The gene calls are TRBV18 and TRBJ2-7, with D hard to call. Germline CDR1 and CDR2: KGHSH and LQKENI. This CDR3 spans 13 amino acids. Trimming left V 3 bases short and J 5 bases short, with 11 bases between. This CDR3 is CASSPFRFHEQYF. For the CDR3, the DNA is TGTGCCAGCTCACCCTTCAGGTTCCACGAGCAGTACTTC.

V gene TRBV6-5 combines with J gene TRBJ2-7; D not resolved. Looked up from germline, CDR1 is MNHEY and CDR2 is SVGAGI. CDR3 length: 14 residues. Trimming removed 2 bases from V and 2 bases from J, with 10 bases in between. The CDR3 sequence is CASSYDLGTYEQYF. As DNA, the CDR3 is TGTGCCAGCAGTTACGATCTGGGCACCTACGAGCAGTACTTC.

The genes are TRBV18 and TRBJ2-7; 8 bases are shared with TRBD1. The J segment lost 5 bases and the V segment lost 4 bases, leaving 10 bases of the junction unmatched. This CDR3 is 15 amino acids long. The V gene's germline CDR1 is KGHSH and CDR2 LQKENI. The CDR3 coding sequence is TGTGCCAGCTCACGCCTACAGACAGGGGTTAACGAGCAGTACTTC. Protein product: CASSRLQTGVNEQYF.

This rearrangement joins TRBV5-1 to TRBJ2-5; 8 nucleotides agree with TRBD1. J gave up 2 bases and V 5 bases, and 8 bases lay outside the gene matches. The CDR3 length is 15 residues. Germline V gene lookup returns CDR1 SGHRS and CDR2 YFSETQ. DNA of the CDR3: TGCGCCAGCAGGAACCCCCGGGACAGGCAAGAGACCCAGTACTTC. This sequence encodes CASRNPRDRQETQYF.

The V call is TRBV10-3, the J call TRBJ2-6, with TRBD1 matching over 9 bases. This CDR3 has 19 residues. Trimming at V came to 8 bases and at J to 4 bases, leaving 18 bases not matched to a gene. Germline V lookup: CDR1 ENHRY, CDR2 SYGVKD. The CDR3 reads CAIGKRSKQGALGANVLTF. The CDR3 region has the DNA TGTGCCATCGGTAAGCGGTCCAAACAGGGGGCGTTGGGGGCCAACGTCCTGACTTTC.

The V call is TRBV2, the J call TRBJ1-5; D is ambiguous. The CDR3 covers 13 residues. Germline lookup yields CDR1 SNHLY and CDR2 FYNNEI. With 4 bases removed from V and 5 bases from J, the gap between germline ends came to 9 bases. CDR3 amino acids: CASSVGIYQPQHF. Written as DNA, the CDR3 is TGTGCCAGCAGTGTGGGCATTTATCAGCCCCAGCATTTT.

J is TRBJ1-4 and V is TRBV5-1, with 7 bases that match TRBD1. CDR1 and CDR2 from the germline V gene are SGHRS and YFSETQ. CDR3 length: 14 amino acids. Unmatched junction bases numbered 3, after V lost 4 bases and J lost 3 bases. As DNA, the CDR3 is TGCGCCAGCAGCCACCAGGGGGCTAATGAAAAACTGTTTTTT. Translated: CASSHQGANEKLFF. Filled out from reference TRBV5-1 and TRBJ1-4, the complete variable domain reads KAGVTQTPRYLIKTRGQQVTLSCSPISGHRSVSWYQQTPGQGLQFLFEYFSETQRNKGNFPGRFSGRQFSNSRSEMNVSTLELGDSALYLCASSHQGANEKLFFGSGTQLSVL.

V and J are TRBV7-8 and TRBJ2-7; 12 bases fit TRBD2. The CDR3 loop spans 15 amino acids. V lost 5 bases and J lost 3; bases outside the gene matches: 5. CDR1 and CDR2 (germline): SGHVS, FQNEAQ. The CDR3 is CASSQTSGGFYEQYF. In DNA form, the CDR3 reads TGTGCCAGCAGCCAGACTAGCGGGGGATTCTACGAGCAGTACTTC.

The genes are TRBV2 and TRBJ2-3; 8 bases map to TRBD2. Per germline, CDR1 SNHLY and CDR2 FYNNEI. V was pared by 8 bases and J by 2 bases, with 12 bases of the junction left unmatched. The CDR3 is 16 amino acids. DNA for the CDR3: TGTGCCAGCGGAACCCGTCGGGGGGGGGTCACAGATACGCAGTATTTT. Protein sequence: CASGTRRGGVTDTQYF.

This clone was detected once. The chain employs TRBV27 and TRBJ2-7; TRBD1 matches at 8 bases. Germline V CDR1 and CDR2: MNHEY, SMNVEV (reference sequence). J was trimmed by 4 bases and V by 0 bases; bases with no gene match: 5. This CDR3 spans 15 amino acids. CDR3 nucleotide sequence: TGTGCCAGCAGTTTATCGGGGGACAGGCCATACGAGCAGTACTTC. Its translation is CASSLSGDRPYEQYF.

V usage is TRBV7-2 and J usage is TRBJ1-5; weak D call: TRBD1 (5 bases). Per the germline V gene, CDR1 is SGHTA and CDR2 is FQGNSA. The CDR3 length is 14 residues. The V gene lost 0 bases and the J gene lost 6 bases, with 9 bases spanning the gap. CDR3 bases: TGTGCCAGCAGCTTAGCAGGGGATAGTCAGCCCCAGCATTTT. This encodes CASSLAGDSQPQHF.

This chain joins TRBV2 and TRBJ1-6; a possible D gene is TRBD1 (5 bases). The CDR3 has 14 amino acids. Trimming removed 3 bases from V and 6 bases from J, with 9 bases in between. CDR1 and CDR2 (germline): SNHLY, FYNNEI. DNA of the CDR3: TGTGCCAGCAGTGATCCCAGGGTTAATTCACCCCTCCACTTT. This sequence encodes CASSDPRVNSPLHF.

The rearrangement uses TRBV3-1 (or the pseudogene TRBV3-2) and TRBJ1-2, with no clear D. The germline V gene encodes CDR1 LGHDT and CDR2 YNNKEL (reference sequence). V was cut by 4 bases and J by 8 bases, with 14 bases left in between. The CDR3 runs to 13 residues. This CDR3 is CASSPEGRYGYTF. CDR3 nucleotide sequence: TGTGCCAGCAGCCCCGAAGGGAGATACGGCTACACCTTC.

The genes are TRBV6-5 and TRBJ1-5; D may be TRBD1 (6 bases). V was shortened by 8 bases and J by 4 bases, with 15 bases between the two germline ends. In germline, CDR1 is MNHEY, CDR2 SVGAGI. There are 14 residues in the CDR3. CDR3 residues: CASSPRDKNQPQHF. The CDR3, as DNA: TGTGCCAGCTCCCCTCGGGACAAAAATCAGCCCCAGCATTTT.

The chain recombines TRBV6-5 with TRBJ2-1; D might be TRBD2 (7 bases). The germline gives CDR1 MNHEY, CDR2 SVGAGI. Trimming left V 10 bases short and J 5 bases short, with 18 bases between. This CDR3 spans 14 amino acids. The CDR3 DNA follows: TGTGCCACCGAGGGGGGGGCCGACAACAATGAGCAGTTCTTC. As protein: CATEGGADNNEQFF.

The chain has TRBV7-6 and TRBJ2-5, with D tentatively TRBD2 (7 bases). The CDR3 totals 17 residues. The V gene lost 5 bases and the J gene lost 0 bases, with 19 bases spanning the gap. Germline assignment: CDR1 SGHVS and CDR2 FNYEAQ. CDR3 sequence reads: CASSNLYGRGHQETQYF. CDR3 coding DNA: TGTGCCAGCAGCAACCTCTACGGGCGGGGGCACCAAGAGACCCAGTACTTC.

The V gene is TRBV7-8, the J gene TRBJ1-6; TRBD1 is a possible D gene (5 bases). Germline CDR1 and CDR2: SGHVS and FQNEAQ. This CDR3 region has 15 residues. The V end was cut by 0 bases, the J end by 7 bases, with 10 bases between. CDR3 in DNA: TGTGCCAGCAGCTTAGCGCAGGGAGGAAATTCACCCCTCCACTTT. As protein: CASSLAQGGNSPLHF.

The chain combines TRBV6-1 with TRBJ1-1, with a tentative D call TRBD1 (6 bases). CDR3 size: 14 residues. CDR1 MNHNS and CDR2 SASEGT come from the germline V gene. V gave up 2 bases and J gave up 3 bases, with 10 bases separating them. CDR3 nucleotides: TGTGCCAGCAGTGAACGAGCAGGGGACACTGAAGCTTTCTTT. This translates into CASSERAGDTEAFF.